The 31 T cell receptor beta chains in this list originate from one sample, sequenced in a study of T cell repertoires in cytomegalovirus infection. Each CDR3 protein gets one entry after TCRdb re-called the reads with MiXCR. The sample lists fewer than 350,000 distinct CDR3 sequences, approximately 9.5% occurring once. Material for sequencing was PBMCs. The receptors derive from a human donor in good health (CMV status not recorded). Some clones in this sample may be carry-over from other donors' samples.

This clonotype was seen repeatedly, ten times or more. The J gene is TRBJ2-1, the V gene TRBV7-2, with 11 bases fitting TRBD2. Germline V gene data show CDR1 as SGHTA and CDR2 as FQGNSA. V gave up 4 bases and J gave up 12 bases; unmatched junction bases: 5. This CDR3 region has 13 residues. In nucleotides, the CDR3 is TGTGCCAGCAGCTACCCGGGACTAGCGGTGCAGTTCTTC. Protein: CASSYPGLAVQFF.

The rearrangement links TRBV4-3 to TRBJ2-2; TRBD2 aligns across 14 bases. Germline V lookup: CDR1 LGHNA, CDR2 YSLEER. This CDR3 comprises 17 residues. With V trimmed by 7 bases and J by 3 bases, 7 bases remained unmatched. The CDR3 coding sequence is TGCGCCAGCAACCCGGGACTAGCGGGGGAATACACCGGGGAGCTGTTTTTT. Its protein is CASNPGLAGEYTGELFF.

The table lists this clonotype with many counts. The chain joins TRBV12-3 or TRBV12-4 to TRBJ1-5, with 8 bases that match TRBD1. V dropped 1 base and J dropped 8; count of bases not matched to a gene: 13. The CDR3 extends over 17 amino acids. The CDR3 sequence is CASSLGKEQGAWEPQHF. The CDR3 DNA sequence: TGTGCCAGCAGTTTAGGGAAGGAGCAGGGGGCATGGGAGCCCCAGCATTTT.

This clonotype was detected many times. This chain uses TRBV12-5 with TRBJ1-5, with 7 bases that match TRBD1. Germline V gives CDR1 LGHNT, CDR2 FRNRAP. Germline trimming cut 1 base from V and 1 base from J; bases unmatched to any gene: 1. The CDR3 length is 15 residues. Here the CDR3 reads CASGLAQGSNQPQHF. In nucleotides, the CDR3 is TGTGCTAGTGGTTTGGCACAGGGGAGCAATCAGCCCCAGCATTTT. Combining the CDR3 with reference TRBV12-5 and TRBJ1-5 gives the whole variable domain DARVTQTPRHKVTEMGQEVTMRCQPILGHNTVFWYRQTMMQGLELLAYFRNRAPLDDSGMPKDRFSAEMPDATLATLKIQPSEPRDSAVYFCASGLAQGSNQPQHFGDGTRLSIL.

This clonotype was observed many times. V usage is TRBV7-2 and J usage is TRBJ1-5; D is unclear. The germline CDR1 and CDR2 sequences are SGHTA and FQGNSA. The CDR3 length is 12 residues. V was cut by 0 bases and J by 8 bases, with 5 bases left in between. CDR3 in amino acids: CASSLAGKPQHF. CDR3 nucleotide sequence: TGTGCCAGCAGCTTAGCGGGTAAGCCCCAGCATTTT.

This clonotype came up many times. This sequence joins TRBV28 and TRBJ1-5, with D possibly matching TRBD1 (5 bases). Deletions cut 2 bases from V and 0 bases from J, with 11 bases between. The CDR3 consists of 16 residues. Germline CDR1 MDHEN, CDR2 SYDVKM. CDR3 coding DNA: TGTGCCAGCAGTTTAGTGCGGGGGTATAGCAATCAGCCCCAGCATTTT. Amino acid sequence: CASSLVRGYSNQPQHF.

In this sample, this clonotype turned up many times. This chain joins TRBV7-2 and TRBJ2-4, with D possibly called TRBD1 or TRBD2 (5 bases each). The CDR3 runs 15 residues. Germline CDR1 and CDR2: SGHTA and FQGNSA. V was shortened by 5 bases and J by 0 bases, with 11 bases between the two germline ends. Here the CDR3 reads CASSPGRTAKNIQYF. Written as DNA, the CDR3 is TGTGCCAGCAGCCCGGGACGGACAGCCAAAAACATTCAGTACTTC.

This clonotype was seen only a few times. The chain recombines TRBV7-9 with TRBJ1-4; 7 bases line up with TRBD1. The trim removed 0 bases at V and 7 bases at J, leaving 8 bases unmatched. The CDR3 sequence is 16 residues long. CDR1 and CDR2 (germline): SEHNR, FQNEAQ (reference sequence). The CDR3 DNA reads TGTGCCAGCAGCTTAGCAGAGAGGGGGCGCTTTGAAAAACTGTTTTTT. The encoded protein is CASSLAERGRFEKLFF.

This clonotype was counted many times. Germline is not matched at one junction end, which may reflect a read error. V gene TRBV7-8 combines with J gene TRBJ2-7; perhaps TRBD1 as D (6 bases). In germline, CDR1 is SGHVS, CDR2 FQNEAQ. This CDR3 has 15 residues. CDR3 region: CASSPHRVVSSEQYF. Written as DNA, the CDR3 is TGTGCCAGCAGCCCACACAGGGTAGTCTCCTCCGAGCAGTACTTC.

This clonotype appeared many times. J is TRBJ1-2 and V is TRBV28, with TRBD1 as a possible D gene (5 bases). Germline lookup yields CDR1 MDHEN and CDR2 SYDVKM. The CDR3 loop spans 16 amino acids. Trimming shortened V by 6 bases and J by 4 bases, and 21 bases separated the two germline ends. The CDR3 protein is CASSTPMGGGSYGYTF. The CDR3 DNA sequence: TGTGCCAGCAGCACCCCGATGGGGGGGGGGTCCTATGGCTACACCTTC.

This clonotype was seen only a few times. This chain links TRBV7-2 with TRBJ1-6, with D possibly matching TRBD1 (6 bases). This CDR3 region has 15 residues. Per germline, CDR1 SGHTA and CDR2 FQGNSA. V lost 5 bases and J 6 bases, leaving 14 bases between the germline ends. For the CDR3, the DNA is TGTGCCAGCAGCCGTCCGGAGGGGGGTAATTCACCCCTCCACTTT. Protein sequence: CASSRPEGGNSPLHF.

This clonotype qualifies as medium-sized (0.01 to 0.1%). The CDR3 DNA reads as TGTGCCAGCAGTGGGATGGGACTGGAGGAGACCCAGTACTTC. The encoded protein is CASSGMGLEETQYF. This chain connects TRBV28 to TRBJ2-5, with D possibly matching TRBD2 (6 bases). Germline CDR1 and CDR2: MDHEN and SYDVKM. The CDR3 runs 14 residues. The V and J ends lost 5 bases and 5 bases respectively, with 15 bases between them.

This clonotype was detected many times. The chain links TRBV12-3 or TRBV12-4 to TRBJ2-1, with D maybe TRBD1 (6 bases). Trimming left V 5 bases short and J 4 bases short, with 12 bases between. This CDR3 spans 14 amino acids. The CDR3 reads CASSPRQAYNEQFF. As DNA, the CDR3 is TGTGCCAGCAGTCCCCGACAGGCTTACAATGAGCAGTTCTTC.

The chain is built from TRBV25-1 and TRBJ2-1; 9 bases line up with TRBD2. CDR1 and CDR2 (germline): MGHDK, SYGVNS. The CDR3 is 15 amino acids. V trimming: 0 bases; J trimming: 8 bases; junction bases outside the gene matches: 5. In DNA form, the CDR3 reads TGTGCCAGCAGTGAATATGCGGGAGGGCCTCATGAGCAGTTCTTC. It translates to CASSEYAGGPHEQFF. Using reference TRBV25-1 and TRBJ2-1 for the parts outside the CDR3, the full variable domain is EADIYQTPRYLVIGTGKKITLECSQTMGHDKMYWYQQDPGMELHLIHYSYGVNSTEKGDLSSESTVSRIRTEHFPLTLESARPSHTSQYLCASSEYAGGPHEQFFGPGTRLTVL.

Ten or more counts support this clonotype. V usage is TRBV20-1 and J usage is TRBJ2-7; D is uncertain. CDR1 is DFQATT and CDR2 is SNEGSKA in the germline V gene (reference sequence). V lost 0 bases and J 7 bases, leaving 10 bases between the germline ends. The CDR3 runs to 12 residues. Written as DNA, the CDR3 is TGCAGTGCTAGAGAGTCCGGGCGTGAGCAGTACTTC. It yields the protein CSARESGREQYF.

In this sample, this clonotype turned up a few times. The rearrangement uses TRBV15 and TRBJ2-3; TRBD2 is a possible D gene (6 bases). Germline loops: CDR1 LNHNV, CDR2 YYDKDF (reference sequence). V dropped 0 bases and J dropped 0 bases, with 13 bases sitting between them. The CDR3 spans 17 residues. The CDR3 spells CATSRDLRGRSTDTQYF. CDR3 bases: TGTGCCACCAGCAGAGACTTACGAGGGAGGAGCACAGATACGCAGTATTTT.

This clonotype came up many times. J is TRBJ1-2 and V is TRBV29-1; TRBD1 agrees at 11 bases. The length of the CDR3 is 12 residues. CDR1 and CDR2 (germline): SQVTM, ANQGSEA. Trimming at V came to 7 bases and at J to 8 bases, leaving 6 bases not matched to a gene. CDR3 in DNA: TGCAGCGCCGGACAGGGGGCAGGGGGCTACACCTTC. This gives the protein CSAGQGAGGYTF.

As concerns this clonotype: One junction end does not reproduce the germline sequence, and a read error may be involved. The chain employs TRBV7-2 and TRBJ2-3; 8 positions agree with TRBD2. The CDR3 extends over 16 amino acids. Germline CDR1 reads SGHTA; CDR2 reads FQGNSA. The CDR3 nucleotides read TGTGCCAGCAGCCCGGTTGCGGGAGGAGGCACAGATAAGCAGTCTTTT. Its translation is CASSPVAGGGTDKQSF.

This clonotype was detected ten times or more. The chain uses TRBV6-2 or TRBV6-3 and TRBJ2-7; 8 positions match TRBD2. V lost 5 bases to trimming and J lost 4 bases; unmatched junction nucleotides: 7. Germline-derived CDR1 and CDR2 are MNHEY and SVGEGT. The CDR3 has 14 residues. The DNA of the CDR3 is TGTGCCAGCAGTCCGGGAGGGGGATGGTACGAGCAGTACTTC. Its translation: CASSPGGGWYEQYF.

This clonotype was detected ten times or more. The chain is built from TRBV7-8 and TRBJ2-5, with 7 nucleotides matching TRBD1. Trimming took 5 bases from V and 5 from J; bases not matched to a gene: 8. This CDR3 is 14 amino acids long. Germline V lookup: CDR1 SGHVS, CDR2 FQNEAQ. The CDR3 DNA follows: TGTGCCAGCAGCCGTAGACAGGGTATGGAGACCCAGTACTTC. Amino acids: CASSRRQGMETQYF. The whole variable domain, filled in from reference TRBV7-8 and TRBJ2-5, reads GAGVSQSPRYKVAKRGQDVALRCDPISGHVSLFWYQQALGQGPEFLTYFQNEAQLDKSGLPSDRFFAERPEGSVSTLKIQRTQQEDSAVYLCASSRRQGMETQYFGPGTRLLVL.

This clonotype showed up many times. The V gene is TRBV4-1, the J gene TRBJ1-1; possibly TRBD1 for D (5 bases). Trimming removed 4 bases at V and 1 base at J, with 10 bases between. This CDR3 region has 14 residues. Looked up from germline, CDR1 is MGHRA and CDR2 is YSYEKL. DNA for the CDR3: TGCGCCAGCAGCCGACTTGGACAGAACACTGAAGCTTTCTTT. Translating gives CASSRLGQNTEAFF.

This clonotype came up a few times. This sequence joins TRBV5-4 and TRBJ2-5, with D maybe TRBD2 (5 bases). V gave up 1 base and J gave up 3 bases, with 10 bases separating them. Germline values: CDR1 SGHNT, CDR2 YYREEE (reference sequence). The CDR3 loop spans 14 amino acids. The DNA for the CDR3 is TGTGCCAGCAGCTTGAGAGACTATAAAGAGACCCAGTACTTC. Protein: CASSLRDYKETQYF.

This clonotype was seen only a few times. J is TRBJ1-2 and V is TRBV7-2; D ambiguous. Trimming shortened V by 2 bases and J by 8 bases, and 9 bases separated the two germline ends. The CDR3 contains 12 residues. Germline V lookup: CDR1 SGHTA, CDR2 FQGNSA. The CDR3 sequence: CASSLNSLGYTF. The CDR3 coding sequence is TGTGCCAGCAGCTTAAACTCACTCGGCTACACCTTC.

This clonotype has only a few counts. The chain recombines TRBV27 with TRBJ1-1; D remains unclear. The CDR3 loop spans 11 amino acids. Germline assignment: CDR1 MNHEY and CDR2 SMNVEV (reference sequence). V shed 6 bases and J shed 3 bases, with 5 bases lying between them. Here the CDR3 DNA reads TGTGCCAGCAGATCCTACACTGAAGCTTTCTTT. Encoded protein: CASRSYTEAFF.

This clonotype came up a few times. The rearrangement uses TRBV7-3 and TRBJ2-3, with D possibly matching TRBD2 (6 bases). Per germline, CDR1 SGHTA and CDR2 FQGTGA. This CDR3 is 14 amino acids long. V was trimmed by 5 bases and J by 4 bases, leaving 13 bases between them. CDR3 amino acids: CASSPSSVSDTQYF. The CDR3 nucleotides are TGTGCCAGCAGCCCCTCTAGCGTCTCAGATACGCAGTATTTT.

There are many counts of this clonotype. The chain joins TRBV9 to TRBJ2-1; tentative D call: TRBD2 (5 bases). The CDR3 sequence is 10 residues long. Germline loops: CDR1 SGDLS, CDR2 YYNGEE. Trimming left V 8 bases short and J 7 bases short, with 7 bases between. The CDR3 DNA sequence: TGTGCCAGTTCGGGGAATGAGCAGTTCTTC. Residues: CASSGNEQFF.

This chain connects TRBV7-9 to TRBJ2-1; D might be TRBD2 (6 bases). The germline gives CDR1 SEHNR, CDR2 FQNEAQ (reference sequence). The CDR3 is made up of 11 amino acids. Trimming cost V 5 bases and J 13 bases, with 12 bases left between them. The CDR3 DNA is TGTGCCAGCAGCCTTGGAGGGAATCAGTTCTTC. Amino acid sequence: CASSLGGNQFF.

This clonotype was counted only a few times. The chain carries TRBV7-9 and TRBJ1-6; D gene unclear. The V end was cut by 8 bases, the J end by 7 bases, with 15 bases between. The CDR3 is 14 residues long. Germline V gene sequence: CDR1 SEHNR, CDR2 FQNEAQ (reference sequence). CDR3 coding DNA: TGTGCCAGCGGAGACGCGGGGTCCAATTCACCCCTCCACTTT. Translating it yields CASGDAGSNSPLHF.

This clonotype showed up just a few times. The chain combines TRBV25-1 with TRBJ2-5; TRBD2 matches at 11 bases. CDR1 is MGHDK, CDR2 SYGVNS, per germline. The trim removed 10 bases at V and 7 bases at J, leaving 8 bases unmatched. The length of the CDR3 is 13 residues. The CDR3 spells CATRLAGKGTQYF. DNA of the CDR3: TGTGCCACTAGACTAGCGGGGAAAGGGACCCAGTACTTC.

The CDR3 DNA follows: TGTGCCAGCAGTGATAAGGGTTGGGAGCAGTACTTC. Protein sequence: CASSDKGWEQYF. The chain has TRBV25-1 and TRBJ2-7; D ambiguous. With 3 bases removed from V and 7 bases from J, the gap between germline ends came to 10 bases. This CDR3 region has 12 residues. CDR1 and CDR2 from the germline V gene are MGHDK and SYGVNS.

In its sample, this clonotype was seen many times. Here the CDR3 DNA reads TGTGCCAGCAGGAGGGAGGCAGCGAACAATGAGCAGTTCTTC. It codes for CASRREAANNEQFF. The chain joins TRBV12-3 or TRBV12-4 to TRBJ2-1; the D gene is possibly TRBD2 (6 bases). V lost 6 bases and J lost 5, with 14 bases in between. This CDR3 has 14 residues.